A single sample is the source of the 8 T cell receptor beta chains below, sequenced in a study of blood T cell repertoires in COVID-19 (TCRdb year 2020). Library preparation was by the immunoSEQ multiplex PCR assay. TCRdb carries this immuneACCESS record with in-frame sequences only. Its versions omit some clonotypes, under half of them owing to an unresolved V gene in the studies checked, with the rest unexplained. The sample data list roughly 700,000 clones, and 85% to 90% of these were observed just once. Under 0.3% of the sample comes from the top ten. Sequenced sample: peripheral blood. Receptor source: a woman aged 18-35 years with acute or convalescent COVID-19.

The rearrangement joins TRBV2 to TRBJ1-2; D gene ambiguous. The germline V gene has CDR1 SNHLY and CDR2 FYNNEI. Trimming stripped 3 bases from V and 2 bases from J, with 10 bases between. This CDR3 spans 14 amino acids. This CDR3 is CASSETSLNYGYTF. CDR3 coding DNA: TGTGCCAGCAGTGAGACATCTTTGAACTATGGCTACACCTTC.

The V call is TRBV6-5, the J call TRBJ2-7; no firm D call. The CDR3 is 15 residues long. In germline, CDR1 is MNHEY, CDR2 SVGAGI. The germline V and J ends were trimmed by 5 bases and 2 bases, with 16 bases remaining between them. The CDR3 nucleotides are TGTGCCAGCAGTCCCACCCACAAGTCCCCCTACGAGCAGTACTTC. It specifies CASSPTHKSPYEQYF.

CDR3: CASSAPGQSYEQYF. Here the CDR3 DNA reads TGTGCCAGCAGCGCTCCGGGACAGTCCTACGAGCAGTACTTC. V gene TRBV9 combines with J gene TRBJ2-7, with 7 nucleotides matching TRBD1. The CDR3 totals 14 residues. Germline V gene lookup returns CDR1 SGDLS and CDR2 YYNGEE. V lost 3 bases, J lost 1 base, and 4 bases stayed unmatched.

The chain recombines TRBV3-1 (or the pseudogene TRBV3-2) with TRBJ1-6; no clear D. The CDR3 consists of 15 residues. Germline V CDR1 and CDR2: LGHDT, YNNKEL (reference sequence). V gave up 4 bases and J gave up 7 bases, with 14 bases separating them. CDR3 in amino acids: CASSRGRSDNSPLHF. CDR3 coding DNA: TGTGCCAGCAGCCGAGGCCGAAGCGACAATTCACCCCTCCACTTT.

This rearrangement joins TRBV29-1 to TRBJ2-7, with D unclear. CDR1 and CDR2 from the germline V gene are SQVTM and ANQGSEA. Trimming stripped 4 bases from V and 0 bases from J, with 7 bases between. CDR3 length equals 12 residues. CDR3 nucleotide sequence: TGCAGCGTTGGGCCAGACTCCTACGAGCAGTACTTC. It codes for CSVGPDSYEQYF.

The chain employs TRBV4-1 and TRBJ1-4; D gene ambiguous. Germline assignment: CDR1 MGHRA and CDR2 YSYEKL. The CDR3 contains 18 residues. The ends were cut back, 3 bases at V and 6 bases at J, with 23 bases in the middle. The CDR3 protein is CASSHSGGIRTKDEKLFF. The CDR3 bases are TGCGCCAGCAGCCACTCGGGCGGGATTAGGACCAAAGATGAAAAACTGTTTTTT.

In this sample, this clone turned up once. The identical CDR3 is also encoded by other nucleotide sequences in the sample. Written as DNA, the CDR3 is TGTGCCAGCAGCGTAGGAGGGTCTGGCTACACCTTC. Translating it yields CASSVGGSGYTF. This chain joins TRBV9 and TRBJ1-2, with D uncertain. V lost 0 bases and J 7 bases, leaving 7 bases between the germline ends. The CDR3 consists of 12 residues. The germline V gene has CDR1 SGDLS and CDR2 YYNGEE.

The chain joins TRBV27 to TRBJ1-5, with a possible D match to TRBD1 (5 bases). V was clipped by 0 bases and J by 0 bases, with 9 bases between them. There are 16 residues in the CDR3. Germline-derived CDR1 and CDR2 are MNHEY and SMNVEV (reference sequence). CDR3: CASSLSGVVSNQPQHF. CDR3 nucleotide sequence: TGTGCCAGCAGTTTATCAGGGGTAGTTAGCAATCAGCCCCAGCATTTT.